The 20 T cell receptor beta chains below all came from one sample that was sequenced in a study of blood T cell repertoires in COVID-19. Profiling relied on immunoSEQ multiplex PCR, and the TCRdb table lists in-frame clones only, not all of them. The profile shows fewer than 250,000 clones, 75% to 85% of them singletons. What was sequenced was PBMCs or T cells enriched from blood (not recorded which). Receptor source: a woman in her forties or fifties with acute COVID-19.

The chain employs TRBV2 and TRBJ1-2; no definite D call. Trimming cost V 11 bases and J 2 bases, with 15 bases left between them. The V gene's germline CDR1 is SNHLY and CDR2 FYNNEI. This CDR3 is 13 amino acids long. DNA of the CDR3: TGTGCCTTGGTCGGGGATTCCAACTATGGCTACACCTTC. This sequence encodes CALVGDSNYGYTF.

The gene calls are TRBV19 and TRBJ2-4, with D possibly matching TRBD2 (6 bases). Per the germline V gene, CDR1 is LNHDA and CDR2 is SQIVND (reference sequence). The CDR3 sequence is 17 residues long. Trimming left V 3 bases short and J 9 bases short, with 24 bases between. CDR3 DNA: TGTGCCAGTAGTATTAGACTAGGCTGGGAGGTAGAAAGCATTCAGTACTTC. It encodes CASSIRLGWEVESIQYF.

The DNA for the CDR3 is TGTGCCAGCAGCTTAGGGCTGGTCTCTAGCACAGATACGCAGTATTTT. This gives the protein CASSLGLVSSTDTQYF. This rearrangement joins TRBV7-6 to TRBJ2-3; D uncertain. The length of the CDR3 is 16 residues. V was cut by 1 base and J by 0 bases, with 11 bases left in between. Germline assignment: CDR1 SGHVS and CDR2 FNYEAQ.

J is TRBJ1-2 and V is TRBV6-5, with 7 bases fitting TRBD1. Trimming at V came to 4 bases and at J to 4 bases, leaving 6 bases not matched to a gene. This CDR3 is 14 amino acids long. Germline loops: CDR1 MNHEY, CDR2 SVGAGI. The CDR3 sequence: CASSSTWDSYGYTF. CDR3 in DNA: TGTGCCAGCAGTTCCACTTGGGACAGCTATGGCTACACCTTC.

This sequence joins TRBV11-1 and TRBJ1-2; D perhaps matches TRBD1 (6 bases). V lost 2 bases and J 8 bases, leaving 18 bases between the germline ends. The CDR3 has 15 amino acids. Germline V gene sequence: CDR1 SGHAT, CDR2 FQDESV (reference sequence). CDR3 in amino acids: CASSLHGGHPLGYTF. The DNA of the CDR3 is TGTGCCAGCAGCTTACATGGGGGACATCCATTAGGCTACACCTTC.

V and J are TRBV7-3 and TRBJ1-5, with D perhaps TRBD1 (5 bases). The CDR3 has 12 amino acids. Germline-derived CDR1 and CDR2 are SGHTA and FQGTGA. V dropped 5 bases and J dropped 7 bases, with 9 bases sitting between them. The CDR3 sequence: CASSLPGQPQHF. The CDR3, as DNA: TGTGCCAGCAGCCTCCCAGGGCAGCCCCAGCATTTT.

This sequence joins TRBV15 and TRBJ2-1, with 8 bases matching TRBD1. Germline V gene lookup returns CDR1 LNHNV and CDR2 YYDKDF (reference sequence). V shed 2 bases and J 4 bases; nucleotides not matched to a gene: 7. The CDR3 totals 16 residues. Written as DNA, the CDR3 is TGTGCCACCAGCAGAAGTCTCAGGGGGCGGTACAATGAGCAGTTCTTC. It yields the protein CATSRSLRGRYNEQFF.

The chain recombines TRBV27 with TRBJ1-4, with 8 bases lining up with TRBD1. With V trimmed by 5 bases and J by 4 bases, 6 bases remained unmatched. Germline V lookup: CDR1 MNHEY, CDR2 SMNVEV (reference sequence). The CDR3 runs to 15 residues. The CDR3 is CASSPRDRRNEKLFF. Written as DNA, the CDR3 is TGTGCCAGCAGTCCGCGGGACAGGCGTAATGAAAAACTGTTTTTT. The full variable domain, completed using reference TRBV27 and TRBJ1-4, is EAQVTQNPRYLITVTGKKLTVTCSQNMNHEYMSWYRQDPGLGLRQIYYSMNVEVTDKGDVPEGYKVSRKEKRNFPLILESPSPNQTSLYFCASSPRDRRNEKLFFGSGTQLSVL.

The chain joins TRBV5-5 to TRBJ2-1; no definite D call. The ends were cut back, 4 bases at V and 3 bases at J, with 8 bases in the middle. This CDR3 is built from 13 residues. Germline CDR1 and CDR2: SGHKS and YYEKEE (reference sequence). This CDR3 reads CASSPASYNEQFF. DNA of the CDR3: TGTGCCAGCAGCCCTGCTAGCTACAATGAGCAGTTCTTC.

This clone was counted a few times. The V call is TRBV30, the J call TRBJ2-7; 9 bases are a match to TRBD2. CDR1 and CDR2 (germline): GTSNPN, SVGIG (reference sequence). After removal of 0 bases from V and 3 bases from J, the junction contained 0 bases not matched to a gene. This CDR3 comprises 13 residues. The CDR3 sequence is CAWSVAGGYEQYF. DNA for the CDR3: TGTGCCTGGAGTGTAGCGGGGGGCTACGAGCAGTACTTC.

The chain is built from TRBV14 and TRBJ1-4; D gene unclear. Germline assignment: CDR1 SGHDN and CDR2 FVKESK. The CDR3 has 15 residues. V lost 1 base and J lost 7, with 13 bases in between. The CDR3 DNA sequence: TGTGCCAGCAGCCAAGGACAACCGAGGGCTGAAAAACTGTTTTTT. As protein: CASSQGQPRAEKLFF.

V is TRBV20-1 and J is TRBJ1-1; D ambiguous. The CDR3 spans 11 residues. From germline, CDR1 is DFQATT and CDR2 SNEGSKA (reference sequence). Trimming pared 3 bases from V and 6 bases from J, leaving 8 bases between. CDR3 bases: TGCAGTGCTAGGCCTGGGCCTGAAGCTTTCTTT. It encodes CSARPGPEAFF.

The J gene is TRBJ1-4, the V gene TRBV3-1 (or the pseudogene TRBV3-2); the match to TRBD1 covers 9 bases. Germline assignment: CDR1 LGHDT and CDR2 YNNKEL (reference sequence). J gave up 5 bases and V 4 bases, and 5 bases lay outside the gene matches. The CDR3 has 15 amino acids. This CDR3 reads CASSPGQGNNEKLFF. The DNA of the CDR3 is TGTGCCAGCAGCCCGGGACAGGGCAACAATGAAAAACTGTTTTTT.

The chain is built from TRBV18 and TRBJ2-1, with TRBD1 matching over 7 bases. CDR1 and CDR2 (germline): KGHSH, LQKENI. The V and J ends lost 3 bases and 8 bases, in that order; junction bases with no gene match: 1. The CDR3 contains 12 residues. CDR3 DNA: TGTGCCAGCTCACCGCAGGGGGATGAGCAGTTCTTC. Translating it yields CASSPQGDEQFF.

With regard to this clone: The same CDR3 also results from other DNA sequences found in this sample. The CDR3 DNA reads as TGCGCCAGCAGCCTAGGCAGGGGGACCGGGGAGCTGTTTTTT. It specifies CASSLGRGTGELFF. The chain employs TRBV5-1 and TRBJ2-2; 7 bases are shared with TRBD1. The J segment lost 5 bases and the V segment lost 4 bases, leaving 5 bases of the junction unmatched. The CDR3 covers 14 residues. Germline assignment: CDR1 SGHRS and CDR2 YFSETQ.

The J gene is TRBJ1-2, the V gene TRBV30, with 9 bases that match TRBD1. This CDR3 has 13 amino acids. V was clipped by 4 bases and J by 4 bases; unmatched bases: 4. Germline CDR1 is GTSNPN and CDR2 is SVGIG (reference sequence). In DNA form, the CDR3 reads TGTGCCTGGACGGACAGGGGCTCCTATGGCTACACCTTC. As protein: CAWTDRGSYGYTF.

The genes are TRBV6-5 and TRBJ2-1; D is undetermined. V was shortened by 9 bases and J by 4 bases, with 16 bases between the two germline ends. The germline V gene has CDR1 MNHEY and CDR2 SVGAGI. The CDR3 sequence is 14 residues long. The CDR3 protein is CASLIGPLYNEQFF. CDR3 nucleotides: TGTGCCAGTCTGATTGGGCCCTTGTACAATGAGCAGTTCTTC.

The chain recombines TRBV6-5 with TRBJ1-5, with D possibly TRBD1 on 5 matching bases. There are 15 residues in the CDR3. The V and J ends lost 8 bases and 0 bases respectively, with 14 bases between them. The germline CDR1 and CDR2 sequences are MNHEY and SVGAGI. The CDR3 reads CASGSRGISNQPQHF. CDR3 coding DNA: TGTGCCAGCGGTTCACGGGGGATTAGCAATCAGCCCCAGCATTTT.

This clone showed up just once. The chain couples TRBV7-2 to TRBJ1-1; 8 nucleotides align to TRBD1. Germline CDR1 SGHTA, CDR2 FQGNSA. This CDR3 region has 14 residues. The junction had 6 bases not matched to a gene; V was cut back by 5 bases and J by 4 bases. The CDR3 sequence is CASSGQGSSTEAFF. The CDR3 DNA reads TGTGCCAGCAGCGGACAGGGTTCAAGCACTGAAGCTTTCTTT. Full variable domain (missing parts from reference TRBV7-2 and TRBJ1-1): GAGVSQSPSNKVTEKGKDVELRCDPISGHTALYWYRQSLGQGLEFLIYFQGNSAPDKSGLPSDRFSAERTGGSVSTLTIQRTQQEDSAVYLCASSGQGSSTEAFFGQGTRLTVV.

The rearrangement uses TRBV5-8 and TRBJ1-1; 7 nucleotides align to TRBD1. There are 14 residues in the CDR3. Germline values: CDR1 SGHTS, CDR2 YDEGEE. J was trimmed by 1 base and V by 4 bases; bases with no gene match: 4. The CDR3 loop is CASSTRGANTEAFF. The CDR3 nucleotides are TGTGCCAGCAGCACCAGGGGGGCGAACACTGAAGCTTTCTTT.